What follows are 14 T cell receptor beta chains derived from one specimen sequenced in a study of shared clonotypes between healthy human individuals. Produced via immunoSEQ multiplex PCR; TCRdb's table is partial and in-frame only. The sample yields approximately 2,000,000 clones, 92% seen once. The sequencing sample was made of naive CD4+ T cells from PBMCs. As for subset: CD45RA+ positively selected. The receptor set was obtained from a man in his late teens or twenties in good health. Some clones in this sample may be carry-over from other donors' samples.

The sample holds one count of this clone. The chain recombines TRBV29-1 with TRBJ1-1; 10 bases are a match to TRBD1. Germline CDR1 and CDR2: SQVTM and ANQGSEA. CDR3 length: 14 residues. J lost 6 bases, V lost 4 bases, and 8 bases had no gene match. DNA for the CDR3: TGCAGCGTTGCCTCGGGACAGGGGAGCGCTGAAGCTTTCTTT. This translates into CSVASGQGSAEAFF.

The CDR3 nucleotides are TGTGCCAGCAGTAAGGTCGTCGGGGGCCCCAATAACTATGGCTACACCTTC. Translating it yields CASSKVVGGPNNYGYTF. V usage is TRBV27 and J usage is TRBJ1-2, with D possibly matching TRBD1 (6 bases). The CDR3 sequence is 17 residues long. V lost 5 bases to trimming and J lost 1 base, with 20 bases between them. CDR1 and CDR2 from the germline V gene are MNHEY and SMNVEV (reference sequence).

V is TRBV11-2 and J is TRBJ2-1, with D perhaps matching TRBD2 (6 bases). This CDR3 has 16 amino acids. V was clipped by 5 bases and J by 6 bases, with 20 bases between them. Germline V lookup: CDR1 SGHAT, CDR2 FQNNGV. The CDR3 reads CASSPGRNPIGNEQFF. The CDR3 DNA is TGTGCCAGCAGCCCGGGGAGGAACCCAATCGGCAATGAGCAGTTCTTC.

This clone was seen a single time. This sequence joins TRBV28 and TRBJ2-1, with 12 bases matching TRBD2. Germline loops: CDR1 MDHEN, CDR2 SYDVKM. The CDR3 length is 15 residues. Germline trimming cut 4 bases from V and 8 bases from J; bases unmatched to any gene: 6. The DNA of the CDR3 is TGTGCCAGCAGTTCATGGACTAGCGGGAACTATGAGCAGTTCTTC. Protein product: CASSSWTSGNYEQFF.

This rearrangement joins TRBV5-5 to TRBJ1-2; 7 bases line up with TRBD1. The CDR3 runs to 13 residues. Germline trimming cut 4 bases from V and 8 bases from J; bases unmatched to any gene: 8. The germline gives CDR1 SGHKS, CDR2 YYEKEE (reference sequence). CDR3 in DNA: TGTGCCAGCAGCCCAACAGGGGCCAGGGGCTACACCTTC. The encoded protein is CASSPTGARGYTF.

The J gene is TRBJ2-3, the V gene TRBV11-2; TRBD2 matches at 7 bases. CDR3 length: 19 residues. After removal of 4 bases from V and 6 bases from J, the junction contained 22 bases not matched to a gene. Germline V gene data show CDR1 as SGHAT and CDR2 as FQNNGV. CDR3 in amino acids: CASSSPGGRGFPYSDTQYF. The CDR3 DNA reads TGTGCCAGCAGCTCCCCGGGGGGTCGGGGATTCCCTTATTCGGATACGCAGTATTTT.

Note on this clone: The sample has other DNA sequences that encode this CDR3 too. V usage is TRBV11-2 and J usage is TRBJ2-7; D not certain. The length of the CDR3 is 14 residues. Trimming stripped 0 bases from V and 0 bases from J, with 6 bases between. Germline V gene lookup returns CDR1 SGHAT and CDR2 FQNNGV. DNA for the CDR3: TGTGCCAGCAGCTTAGATGCGTTCTCCTACGAGCAGTACTTC. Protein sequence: CASSLDAFSYEQYF.

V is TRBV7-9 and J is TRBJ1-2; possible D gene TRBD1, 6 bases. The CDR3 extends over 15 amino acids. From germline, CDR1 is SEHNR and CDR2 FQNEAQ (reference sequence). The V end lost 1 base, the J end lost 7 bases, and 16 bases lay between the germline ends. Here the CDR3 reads CASSLVSGGLLGYTF. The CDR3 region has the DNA TGTGCCAGCAGCTTAGTTTCCGGGGGCCTTCTTGGCTACACCTTC.

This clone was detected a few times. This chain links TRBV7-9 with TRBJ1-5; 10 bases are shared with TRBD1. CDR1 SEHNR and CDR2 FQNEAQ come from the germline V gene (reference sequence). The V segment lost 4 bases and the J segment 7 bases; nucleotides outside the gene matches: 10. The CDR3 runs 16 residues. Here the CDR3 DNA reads TGTGCCAGCAGCTCGGACGACAGGGGGCTGGGGCAGCCCCAGCATTTT. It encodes CASSSDDRGLGQPQHF.

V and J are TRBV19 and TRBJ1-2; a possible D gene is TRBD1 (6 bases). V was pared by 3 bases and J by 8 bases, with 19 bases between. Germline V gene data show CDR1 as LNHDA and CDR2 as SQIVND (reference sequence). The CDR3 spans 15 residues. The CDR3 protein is CASSIWTAPMNGYTF. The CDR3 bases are TGTGCCAGTAGTATTTGGACAGCACCTATGAACGGCTACACCTTC. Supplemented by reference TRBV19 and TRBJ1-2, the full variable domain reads DGGITQSPKYLFRKEGQNVTLSCEQNLNHDAMYWYRQDPGQGLRLIYYSQIVNDFQKGDIAEGYSVSREKKESFPLTVTSAQKNPTAFYLCASSIWTAPMNGYTFGSGTRLTVV.

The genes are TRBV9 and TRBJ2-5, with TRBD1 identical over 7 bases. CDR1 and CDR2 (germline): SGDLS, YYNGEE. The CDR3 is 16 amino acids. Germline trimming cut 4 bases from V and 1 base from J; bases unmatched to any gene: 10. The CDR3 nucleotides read TGTGCCAGCAGCACGAGACAGGGTTGGGGCCAAGAGACCCAGTACTTC. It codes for CASSTRQGWGQETQYF.

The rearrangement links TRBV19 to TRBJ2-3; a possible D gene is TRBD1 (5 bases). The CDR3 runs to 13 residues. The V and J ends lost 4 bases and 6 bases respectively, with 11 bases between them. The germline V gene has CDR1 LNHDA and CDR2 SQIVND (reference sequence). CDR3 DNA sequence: TGTGCCAGTAGTAGTGCCAGGGTGGATACGCAGTATTTT. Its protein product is CASSSARVDTQYF.

The CDR3 sequence: CASGKYSNQPQHF. Here the CDR3 DNA reads TGTGCCAGTGGTAAATATAGCAATCAGCCCCAGCATTTT. The chain links TRBV19 to TRBJ1-5; D gene unclear. The germline gives CDR1 LNHDA, CDR2 SQIVND (reference sequence). Trimming took off 8 bases at V and 0 bases at J, with 8 bases between the two ends. The CDR3 is made up of 13 amino acids.

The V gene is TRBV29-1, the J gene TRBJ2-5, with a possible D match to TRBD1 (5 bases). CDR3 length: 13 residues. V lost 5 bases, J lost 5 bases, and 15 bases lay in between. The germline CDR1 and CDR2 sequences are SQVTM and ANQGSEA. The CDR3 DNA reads TGCAGCGTTTCACAGGTCCTTTTGGAGACCCAGTACTTC. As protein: CSVSQVLLETQYF.